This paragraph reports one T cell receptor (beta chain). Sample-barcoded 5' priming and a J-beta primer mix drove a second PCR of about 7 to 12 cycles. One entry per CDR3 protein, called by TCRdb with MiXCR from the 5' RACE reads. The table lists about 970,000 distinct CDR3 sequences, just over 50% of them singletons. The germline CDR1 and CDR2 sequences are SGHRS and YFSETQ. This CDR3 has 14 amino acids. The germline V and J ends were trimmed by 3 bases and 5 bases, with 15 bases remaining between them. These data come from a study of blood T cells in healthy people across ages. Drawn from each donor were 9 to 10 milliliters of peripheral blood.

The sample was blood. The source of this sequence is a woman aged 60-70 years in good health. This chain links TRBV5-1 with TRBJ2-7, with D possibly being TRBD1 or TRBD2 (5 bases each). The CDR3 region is CASSYSGAGDEQYF. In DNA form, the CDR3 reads TGCGCCAGCAGCTACAGTGGGGCCGGGGACGAGCAGTACTTC.